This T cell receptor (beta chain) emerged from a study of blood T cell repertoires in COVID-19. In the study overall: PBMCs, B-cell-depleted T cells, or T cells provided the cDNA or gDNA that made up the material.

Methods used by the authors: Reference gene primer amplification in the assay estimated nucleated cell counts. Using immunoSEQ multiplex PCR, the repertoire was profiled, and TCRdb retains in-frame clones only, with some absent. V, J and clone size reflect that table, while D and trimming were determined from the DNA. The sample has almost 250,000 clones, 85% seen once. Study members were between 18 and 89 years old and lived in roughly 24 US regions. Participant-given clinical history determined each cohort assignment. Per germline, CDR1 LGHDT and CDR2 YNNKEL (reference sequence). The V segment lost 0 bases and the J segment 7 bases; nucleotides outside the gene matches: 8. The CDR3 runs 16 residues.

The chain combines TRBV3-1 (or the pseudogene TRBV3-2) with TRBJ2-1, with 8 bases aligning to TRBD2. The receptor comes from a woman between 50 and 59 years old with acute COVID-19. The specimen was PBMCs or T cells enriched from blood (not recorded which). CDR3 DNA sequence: TGTGCCAGCAGCCAAGAGGCCAGCGGGGGAAGGAATGAGCAGTTCTTC. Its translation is CASSQEASGGRNEQFF.